This T cell receptor beta chain was recorded in a study of blood T cell repertoires in COVID-19. Some clones are missing from TCRdb's copy, which holds only in-frame ones; the method was immunoSEQ multiplex PCR. Of 80,000 to 100,000 clones in the sample, around 93% are singletons; the top ten hold around 1.8%. Trimming at V came to 5 bases and at J to 5 bases, leaving 3 bases not matched to a gene. The germline CDR1 and CDR2 sequences are MNHEY and SVGAGI. The CDR3 sequence is 14 residues long. The sample consisted of peripheral blood. The genes are TRBV6-5 and TRBJ2-3, with 11 bases aligning to TRBD2. The clonotype was recovered from a human donor with active COVID-19. The donor label of this sample is uncertain. CDR3 bases: TGTGCCAGCAGTATAGCGGGGGGGCAAGATACGCAGTATTTT. This sequence encodes CASSIAGGQDTQYF.